This entry lists 21 T cell receptor beta chains sequenced from one sample in a study of T cell changes during pregnancy in multiple sclerosis. The assay was immunoSEQ multiplex PCR, and TCRdb's table has in-frame clones only and misses some. The sample lists 55,000 to 85,000 clones; approximately 92% were seen once. The sequencing here drew on peripheral blood, taken in the second trimester of pregnancy. The receptors come from a female donor with multiple sclerosis, enrolled in a pregnancy study.

J is TRBJ2-3 and V is TRBV10-3, with D tentatively TRBD2 (5 bases). V was trimmed by 4 bases and J by 6 bases, leaving 5 bases between them. The CDR3 has 11 amino acids. Germline V gene lookup returns CDR1 ENHRY and CDR2 SYGVKD. The CDR3 sequence: CAISVADTQYF. The CDR3 nucleotides read TGTGCCATCAGTGTAGCGGATACGCAGTATTTT.

The gene calls are TRBV10-3 and TRBJ2-1, with D possibly being TRBD1 (5 bases). CDR1 ENHRY and CDR2 SYGVKD come from the germline V gene. V lost 10 bases, J lost 5 bases, and 27 bases lay in between. This CDR3 spans 17 amino acids. CDR3 sequence reads: CANSRNPLLGADNEQFF. The CDR3 DNA reads TGTGCCAACAGCAGGAACCCCCTCTTAGGGGCTGACAATGAGCAGTTCTTC.

The chain has TRBV11-3 and TRBJ2-3; TRBD2 might be the D (6 bases). The CDR3 extends over 14 amino acids. Germline V gives CDR1 SGHNT, CDR2 YENEEA. Trimming left V 1 base short and J 3 bases short, with 8 bases between. The CDR3 coding sequence is TGTGCCAGCAGCTTAGGGAGGGGTACAGATACGCAGTATTTT. Translated, it gives CASSLGRGTDTQYF. The variable domain in full, completed from reference TRBV11-3 and TRBJ2-3, reads EAGVVQSPRYKIIEKKQPVAFWCNPISGHNTLYWYLQNLGQGPELLIRYENEEAVDDSQLPKDRFSAERLKGVDSTLKIQPAELGDSAVYLCASSLGRGTDTQYFGPGTRLTVL.

The chain couples TRBV30 to TRBJ1-5; a possible D gene is TRBD1 (6 bases). Germline loops: CDR1 GTSNPN, CDR2 SVGIG (reference sequence). The CDR3 has 13 residues. Between the trimmed V and J ends, which lost 0 bases and 6 bases, there was a span of 9 bases. The CDR3 region is CAWSVQGGQPQHF. In nucleotides, the CDR3 is TGTGCCTGGAGTGTACAGGGTGGTCAGCCCCAGCATTTT. Full variable domain (missing parts from reference TRBV30 and TRBJ1-5): SQTIHQWPATLVQPVGSPLSLECTVEGTSNPNLYWYRQAAGRGLQLLFYSVGIGQISSEVPQNLSASRPQDRQFILSSKKLLLSDSGFYLCAWSVQGGQPQHFGDGTRLSIL.

Note on this clone: At one boundary the junction diverges from the germline segment, which might be a read error. The V call is TRBV10-3, the J call TRBJ2-1; possible D gene TRBD1, 5 bases. The CDR3 runs 14 residues. Germline loops: CDR1 ENHRY, CDR2 SYGVKD. Here the CDR3 reads CAITDSTSFNEQFF. The CDR3 nucleotides read TGTGCCATCACAGACAGCACCTCCTTCAATGAGCAGTTCTTC.

The V call is TRBV5-1, the J call TRBJ1-2, with TRBD1 matching 7 bases. Germline CDR1 is SGHRS and CDR2 is YFSETQ. Unmatched junction bases numbered 9, after V lost 0 bases and J lost 4 bases. CDR3 length: 16 residues. The CDR3 DNA reads as TGCGCCAGCAGCTTGGATGGGCAGGGGGTCGCCTATGGCTACACCTTC. This gives the protein CASSLDGQGVAYGYTF.

The V call is TRBV11-1, the J call TRBJ1-1, with 9 bases identical to TRBD1. This CDR3 is 15 amino acids long. Germline trimming cut 1 base from V and 3 bases from J; bases unmatched to any gene: 3. Germline V gives CDR1 SGHAT, CDR2 FQDESV (reference sequence). CDR3 DNA sequence: TGTGCCAGCAGCTTAGGGGACAGGGCCTACACTGAAGCTTTCTTT. It is translated as CASSLGDRAYTEAFF.

The V and J genes are TRBV7-2 and TRBJ1-2; 8 bases map to TRBD1. After removal of 8 bases from V and 3 bases from J, the junction contained 2 bases not matched to a gene. This CDR3 is 12 amino acids long. Germline V lookup: CDR1 SGHTA, CDR2 FQGNSA. The CDR3 spells CASEQGDYGYTF. The CDR3 DNA reads TGTGCCAGCGAACAGGGGGACTATGGCTACACCTTC. Complete variable domain (other parts from reference TRBV7-2 and TRBJ1-2): GAGVSQSPSNKVTEKGKDVELRCDPISGHTALYWYRQSLGQGLEFLIYFQGNSAPDKSGLPSDRFSAERTGGSVSTLTIQRTQQEDSAVYLCASEQGDYGYTFGSGTRLTVV.

The J gene is TRBJ1-2, the V gene TRBV7-9, with 7 bases fitting TRBD1. In germline, CDR1 is SEHNR, CDR2 FQNEAQ (reference sequence). The V gene end was trimmed by 6 bases and the J gene end by 1 base; junction bases not matched to a gene: 11. This CDR3 spans 16 amino acids. The chain's CDR3 is CASSQLQGRNNYGYTF. The CDR3 DNA reads TGTGCCAGCAGTCAATTACAGGGGCGGAATAACTATGGCTACACCTTC.

This sequence joins TRBV2 and TRBJ2-5; 9 bases are a match to TRBD1. This CDR3 is built from 13 residues. With 6 bases clipped from V and 4 bases from J, the junction kept 3 bases outside the gene matches. Germline loops: CDR1 SNHLY, CDR2 FYNNEI. CDR3 DNA: TGTGCCAGCAGGGAGGACAGGGGAGAGACCCAGTACTTC. This encodes CASREDRGETQYF.

The chain combines TRBV30 with TRBJ2-4; D is perhaps TRBD1 (6 bases). V gave up 5 bases and J gave up 2 bases, with 19 bases separating them. The germline CDR1 and CDR2 sequences are GTSNPN and SVGIG (reference sequence). CDR3 length: 16 residues. The chain's CDR3 is CAWGTRGFATKNIQYF. The DNA for the CDR3 is TGTGCCTGGGGGACCAGGGGATTTGCGACCAAAAACATTCAGTACTTC.

V gene TRBV28 combines with J gene TRBJ1-4; 7 nucleotides match TRBD1. The length of the CDR3 is 12 residues. Germline values: CDR1 MDHEN, CDR2 SYDVKM. The ends lost 6 bases at V and 8 bases at J; junction bases unmatched: 3. This CDR3 reads CASRTGSEKLFF. The CDR3 DNA reads TGTGCCAGCAGGACAGGGAGCGAAAAACTGTTTTTT.

The chain employs TRBV7-3 and TRBJ2-1; 13 nucleotides match TRBD2. From germline, CDR1 is SGHTA and CDR2 FQGTGA. The CDR3 has 15 amino acids. V lost 2 bases and J lost 8; bases outside the gene matches: 3. The CDR3 protein is CASSLGGLAGYEQFF. The DNA of the CDR3 is TGTGCCAGCAGCTTAGGGGGACTAGCGGGGTATGAGCAGTTCTTC.

The chain employs TRBV19 and TRBJ1-2; a weak D match, TRBD1 (5 bases). Germline V gene sequence: CDR1 LNHDA, CDR2 SQIVND (reference sequence). With 5 bases removed from V and 7 bases from J, the gap between germline ends came to 17 bases. The CDR3 is 14 residues long. CDR3 region: CASSASTVPTGYTF. The DNA for the CDR3 is TGTGCCAGTAGTGCATCGACAGTGCCGACTGGCTACACCTTC.

The genes are TRBV7-9 and TRBJ1-1; 12 bases line up with TRBD1. The CDR3 loop spans 18 amino acids. Germline CDR1 SEHNR, CDR2 FQNEAQ (reference sequence). The V gene end was trimmed by 4 bases and the J gene end by 4 bases; junction bases not matched to a gene: 13. The DNA of the CDR3 is TGTGCCAGCAGCTCCCCAGGGACAGGGGGCGTTGTAGCCACTGAAGCTTTCTTT. This gives the protein CASSSPGTGGVVATEAFF.

The chain combines TRBV9 with TRBJ1-1, with 7 nucleotides matching TRBD1. The CDR3 is 14 amino acids. After removal of 3 bases from V and 4 bases from J, the junction contained 6 bases not matched to a gene. CDR1 is SGDLS, CDR2 YYNGEE, per germline. The CDR3 region has the DNA TGTGCCAGCAGCGCCGAGACAGGGTTCACTGAAGCTTTCTTT. It translates to CASSAETGFTEAFF.

This sequence joins TRBV6-5 and TRBJ1-2, with 7 bases lining up with TRBD1. With 6 bases clipped from V and 2 bases from J, the junction kept 6 bases outside the gene matches. The V gene's germline CDR1 is MNHEY and CDR2 SVGAGI. CDR3 size: 14 residues. This CDR3 is CASSLSDRNYGYTF. The CDR3 coding sequence is TGTGCCAGCAGCCTCTCGGACAGGAACTATGGCTACACCTTC.

The chain recombines TRBV30 with TRBJ1-1; 8 bases agree with TRBD1. The CDR3 contains 16 residues. V lost 4 bases to trimming and J lost 5 bases; unmatched junction nucleotides: 15. CDR1 and CDR2 (germline): GTSNPN, SVGIG (reference sequence). This CDR3 is CAWKQPHGTGGTEAFF. The CDR3 nucleotides are TGTGCCTGGAAACAACCCCACGGGACAGGAGGGACTGAAGCTTTCTTT.

The genes are TRBV2 and TRBJ2-5, with 9 bases identical to TRBD2. The CDR3 totals 19 residues. V trimming: 3 bases; J trimming: 3 bases; junction bases outside the gene matches: 17. Per the germline V gene, CDR1 is SNHLY and CDR2 is FYNNEI. The CDR3 is CASSDDLGEAGGGEETQYF. The DNA for the CDR3 is TGTGCCAGCAGTGATGATTTAGGGGAAGCGGGGGGAGGAGAAGAGACCCAGTACTTC.

The V gene is TRBV2, the J gene TRBJ2-7, with TRBD2 identical over 10 bases. The CDR3 is made up of 13 amino acids. Germline V lookup: CDR1 SNHLY, CDR2 FYNNEI. With V trimmed by 6 bases and J by 5 bases, 4 bases remained unmatched. CDR3 sequence: CASRGLARDEQYF. The CDR3 DNA reads TGTGCCAGCAGGGGACTAGCGCGCGACGAGCAGTACTTC.

The chain uses TRBV27 and TRBJ1-2, with TRBD1 matching over 9 bases. The CDR3 is 16 residues long. CDR1 and CDR2 from the germline V gene are MNHEY and SMNVEV (reference sequence). The trim removed 6 bases at V and 1 base at J, leaving 9 bases unmatched. The CDR3 coding sequence is TGTGCCAGCAGCAATGCAGGGACAGGGAGTAACTATGGCTACACCTTC. This translates into CASSNAGTGSNYGYTF.